This T cell receptor beta chain comes out of a study of OX40 agonist ivuxolimab in advanced cancers. V gave up 2 bases and J gave up 6 bases, with 4 bases separating them. Germline V gene data show CDR1 as ENHRY and CDR2 as SYGVKD. The CDR3 spans 12 residues. This clone was seen once. Libraries were prepared by immunoSEQ multiplex PCR; TCRdb keeps only in-frame clonotypes and omits some of them. In the table there are under 80,000 clones, 93% of which are singletons. The chain links TRBV10-3 to TRBJ2-2; D call uncertain. The material was CD4+ or CD8+ T cells sorted from blood, obtained in a trial of the OX40 agonist ivuxolimab. The receptor was derived from an adult with an advanced solid tumor such as melanoma, head and neck, liver or kidney cancer. The CDR3: CAISEKAGELFF. DNA of the CDR3: TGTGCCATCAGTGAGAAAGCCGGGGAGCTGTTTTTT.